What follows are 28 T cell receptor beta chains derived from one specimen sequenced in a study of T cells in Graves' hyperthyroidism and ophthalmopathy. TCR beta CDR3 region amplification was performed from RNA transcripts. With the HTBI primer set, the TCR CDR3 went through a first round of RT-PCR. TCRdb reanalysed the multiplex PCR reads using MiXCR and keeps one entry per CDR3 protein. The sample comprises around 500,000 distinct CDR3 sequences, approximately 15% of which are singletons, and around 14% rests with the top ten. Sequencing was carried out using blood. These receptors all come from a woman aged 35 to 49 with Graves' hyperthyroidism.

Concerning this clonotype itself: A read error may be the cause here, since a much bigger clone is one base away. The chain has TRBV5-6 and TRBJ2-7; tentatively, D is TRBD2 (5 bases). The CDR3 contains 13 residues. CDR1 is SGHDT and CDR2 is YYEEEE in the germline V gene. V was trimmed by 4 bases and J by 9 bases, leaving 17 bases between them. Here the CDR3 reads CASSREIPNGQYF. The CDR3 DNA reads as TGTGCCAGCAGCAGGGAGATTCCGAACGGGCAGTACTTC. Variable domain in full (rest from reference TRBV5-6 and TRBJ2-7): DAGVTQSPTHLIKTRGQQVTLRCSPKSGHDTVSWYQQALGQGPQFIFQYYEEEERQRGNFPDRFSGHQFPNYSSELNVNALLLGDSALYLCASSREIPNGQYFGPGTRLTVT.

At least ten counts were recorded for this clonotype. The genes are TRBV29-1 and TRBJ2-7; 9 bases align to TRBD2. Germline CDR1 and CDR2: SQVTM and ANQGSEA. This CDR3 has 13 amino acids. The junction had 8 bases not matched to a gene; V was cut back by 6 bases and J by 5 bases. CDR3 nucleotides: TGCAGCGTAGCAGGGACTAGCAGGGACGAGCAGTACTTC. Protein product: CSVAGTSRDEQYF.

The V call is TRBV6-1, the J call TRBJ1-4; no clear D. V dropped 1 base and J dropped 4 bases, with 7 bases sitting between them. CDR1 is MNHNS, CDR2 SASEGT, per germline. This CDR3 comprises 14 residues. Here the CDR3 DNA reads TGTGCCAGCAGTGAAGGGGCCGGTAATGAAAAACTGTTTTTT. Translating it yields CASSEGAGNEKLFF.

The V and J genes are TRBV12-3 or TRBV12-4 and TRBJ1-1, with D possibly matching TRBD1 (5 bases). V lost 7 bases and J lost 3, with 12 bases in between. This CDR3 has 13 amino acids. The CDR3 is CASTWGVDTEAFF. The DNA of the CDR3 is TGTGCCAGCACCTGGGGGGTGGACACTGAAGCTTTCTTT.

In its sample, this clonotype was seen a few times. The chain links TRBV5-4 to TRBJ2-3, with 7 bases lining up with TRBD2. Germline V gene lookup returns CDR1 SGHNT and CDR2 YYREEE (reference sequence). Trimming at V came to 4 bases and at J to 0 bases, leaving 8 bases not matched to a gene. This CDR3 spans 16 amino acids. CDR3 region: CASSRTSDISTDTQYF. DNA of the CDR3: TGTGCCAGCAGCCGTACTAGCGACATAAGCACAGATACGCAGTATTTT.

The J gene is TRBJ2-2, the V gene TRBV11-2; no reliable D call. Trimming took 4 bases from V and 7 from J, leaving 7 bases between them. The germline gives CDR1 SGHAT, CDR2 FQNNGV. This CDR3 region has 12 residues. For the CDR3, the DNA is TGTGCCAGCAGCTCCACCGGCGGGGAGCTGTTTTTT. Its translation: CASSSTGGELFF.

This clonotype was counted ten times or more. The J gene is TRBJ1-1, the V gene TRBV12-3 or TRBV12-4; 7 bases are shared with TRBD1. The CDR3 has 14 residues. The V and J ends lost 5 bases and 4 bases, in that order; junction bases with no gene match: 7. The CDR3 DNA sequence: TGTGCCAGCAGTCCCCAGGGGGTTAGCACTGAAGCTTTCTTT. Translated: CASSPQGVSTEAFF.

The genes are TRBV29-1 and TRBJ1-1, with D tentatively TRBD1 (6 bases). V was trimmed by 5 bases and J by 1 base, leaving 14 bases between them. The CDR3 runs to 14 residues. Germline CDR1 and CDR2: SQVTM and ANQGSEA. The CDR3 reads CSVTRGNRNTEAFF. In DNA form, the CDR3 reads TGCAGCGTTACCAGGGGAAACAGGAACACTGAAGCTTTCTTT.

The sample holds many counts of this clonotype. The V gene is TRBV5-1, the J gene TRBJ2-1; D assignment may be TRBD1 or TRBD2 (5 bases each). Trimming shortened V by 4 bases and J by 3 bases, and 20 bases separated the two germline ends. The CDR3 extends over 17 amino acids. Germline values: CDR1 SGHRS, CDR2 YFSETQ. In DNA form, the CDR3 reads TGCGCCAGCAGCGCATGGACTCCGCAGGGAAACTACAATGAGCAGTTCTTC. Its translation: CASSAWTPQGNYNEQFF.

This clonotype occurred many times. The chain employs TRBV15 and TRBJ1-2; perhaps TRBD1 as D (5 bases). The CDR3 is 16 amino acids. V was cut by 1 base and J by 6 bases, with 18 bases left in between. CDR1 is LNHNV, CDR2 YYDKDF, per germline (reference sequence). CDR3: CATSRVTWRGGDGYTF. CDR3 coding DNA: TGTGCCACCAGCAGAGTTACGTGGAGGGGAGGGGATGGCTACACCTTC.

This clonotype was observed a handful of times. The chain joins TRBV20-1 to TRBJ2-1, with 7 positions matching TRBD2. The V gene's germline CDR1 is DFQATT and CDR2 SNEGSKA (reference sequence). V was clipped by 7 bases and J by 6 bases; unmatched bases: 6. The CDR3 covers 12 residues. The DNA for the CDR3 is TGCAGTGTTGAGCGGGGTGGCAATGAGCAGTTCTTC. This encodes CSVERGGNEQFF.

In its sample, this clonotype was seen a few times. The V and J genes are TRBV29-1 and TRBJ1-2; 7 positions match TRBD1. Germline trimming cut 3 bases from V and 4 bases from J; bases unmatched to any gene: 2. Looked up from germline, CDR1 is SQVTM and CDR2 is ANQGSEA. This CDR3 is 12 amino acids long. The CDR3 here is CSVDEGAYGYTF. The CDR3 DNA reads TGCAGCGTTGACGAGGGGGCCTATGGCTACACCTTC. The full variable domain, its missing parts supplied by reference TRBV29-1 and TRBJ1-2, is SAVISQKPSRDICQRGTSLTIQCQVDSQVTMMFWYRQQPGQSLTLIATANQGSEATYESGFVIDKFPISRPNLTFSTLTVSNMSPEDSSIYLCSVDEGAYGYTFGSGTRLTVV.

The chain has TRBV28 and TRBJ1-2; 7 positions match TRBD1. Germline-derived CDR1 and CDR2 are MDHEN and SYDVKM. Trimming removed 1 base from V and 3 bases from J; junction bases left unmatched: 5. The CDR3 totals 15 residues. The CDR3: CASSLFKQGHYGYTF. CDR3 sequence (DNA): TGTGCCAGCAGTTTATTTAAACAGGGGCACTATGGCTACACCTTC.

At least ten counts were recorded for this clonotype. V usage is TRBV3-1 and J usage is TRBJ2-1; 9 bases are a match to TRBD2. The CDR3 contains 16 residues. Trimming took 3 bases from V and 2 from J; bases not matched to a gene: 5. The germline V gene has CDR1 LGHDT and CDR2 YNNKEL (reference sequence). CDR3 in amino acids: CASSHLAGAAYNEQFF. The CDR3 DNA follows: TGTGCCAGCAGCCACTTAGCGGGAGCCGCCTACAATGAGCAGTTCTTC.

The chain employs TRBV19 and TRBJ1-5; weak D call: TRBD1 (5 bases). This CDR3 has 14 amino acids. Germline V lookup: CDR1 LNHDA, CDR2 SQIVND (reference sequence). The germline V and J ends were trimmed by 11 bases and 2 bases, with 16 bases remaining between them. DNA for the CDR3: TGTGCCTGTCGACAGACCTCGGGCAATCAGCCCCAGCATTTT. The encoded protein is CACRQTSGNQPQHF.

This clonotype was counted ten times or more. The chain employs TRBV20-1 and TRBJ2-5; no definite D call. The CDR3 has 13 residues. Trimming stripped 0 bases from V and 1 base from J, with 6 bases between. Germline-derived CDR1 and CDR2 are DFQATT and SNEGSKA (reference sequence). CDR3 residues: CSARDWGQETQYF. CDR3 DNA sequence: TGCAGTGCTAGAGATTGGGGCCAAGAGACCCAGTACTTC.

The chain combines TRBV7-2 with TRBJ2-7; 9 bases line up with TRBD1. J gave up 0 bases and V 5 bases, and 5 bases lay outside the gene matches. Germline V gene sequence: CDR1 SGHTA, CDR2 FQGNSA. The CDR3 consists of 15 residues. CDR3 bases: TGTGCCAGCAGCCGGGACAGGGCTGTCTCCTACGAGCAGTACTTC. This encodes CASSRDRAVSYEQYF.

This clonotype was counted many times. The chain has TRBV28 and TRBJ1-2, with TRBD1 identical over 7 bases. V was clipped by 4 bases and J by 0 bases; unmatched bases: 5. CDR1 is MDHEN, CDR2 SYDVKM, per germline. This CDR3 comprises 15 residues. The CDR3 DNA is TGTGCCAGCAGTTCGGCCGGGACAGCTAACTATGGCTACACCTTC. Protein product: CASSSAGTANYGYTF.

This clonotype was counted at least ten times. V gene TRBV6-1 combines with J gene TRBJ2-1; 8 nucleotides line up with TRBD1. Germline values: CDR1 MNHNS, CDR2 SASEGT. The CDR3 contains 15 residues. The V gene end was trimmed by 3 bases and the J gene end by 4 bases; junction bases not matched to a gene: 5. CDR3 sequence: CASSDQGTGYNEQFF. The CDR3 DNA follows: TGTGCCAGCAGTGACCAAGGGACAGGTTACAATGAGCAGTTCTTC.

The CDR3 loop is CSVYIGPITYEQYF. CDR3 coding DNA: TGCAGCGTTTATATAGGGCCCATTACCTACGAGCAGTACTTC. The rearrangement uses TRBV29-1 and TRBJ2-7; D is uncertain. This CDR3 has 14 amino acids. Germline CDR1 is SQVTM and CDR2 is ANQGSEA. Trimming took 5 bases from V and 2 from J, leaving 16 bases between them.

This clonotype was seen repeatedly, ten times or more. This sequence joins TRBV27 and TRBJ1-1; TRBD1 agrees at 7 bases. V lost 8 bases, J lost 4 bases, and 10 bases stayed unmatched. The CDR3 totals 14 residues. The germline V gene encodes CDR1 MNHEY and CDR2 SMNVEV (reference sequence). The CDR3 DNA sequence: TGTGCCAGCCGAGAGATGACAGGGACCACTGAAGCTTTCTTT. The encoded protein is CASREMTGTTEAFF.

This clonotype was seen ten or more times. The gene calls are TRBV15 and TRBJ1-3; unclear D gene. The V end was cut by 3 bases, the J end by 5 bases, with 8 bases between. The CDR3 contains 13 residues. Germline CDR1 is LNHNV and CDR2 is YYDKDF (reference sequence). The CDR3 bases are TGTGCCACCAGCAGTATGGTCCGAAACACCATATATTTT. This codes for CATSSMVRNTIYF.

The V gene is TRBV6-5, the J gene TRBJ2-1; 14 bases fit TRBD2. This CDR3 comprises 18 residues. The germline V gene encodes CDR1 MNHEY and CDR2 SVGAGI. V shed 1 base and J 7 bases; nucleotides not matched to a gene: 9. CDR3 in DNA: TGTGCCAGCAGTTACTTTAATCCGGGACTAGCGGGAGAGAATGAGCAGTTCTTC. It specifies CASSYFNPGLAGENEQFF.

This clonotype appeared many times. The gene calls are TRBV20-1 and TRBJ2-5; D not certain. This CDR3 is 14 amino acids long. Looked up from germline, CDR1 is DFQATT and CDR2 is SNEGSKA (reference sequence). The CDR3 DNA sequence: TGCAGCCCCAACTGGCAGAATTTCCAAGAGACCCAGTACTTC. Translating gives CSPNWQNFQETQYF.

In regard to this clonotype: The conserved phenylalanine or tryptophan normally closing the CDR3 is absent here, so this likely arose from a read error. The gene calls are TRBV30 and TRBJ2-1; 10 bases agree with TRBD2. CDR1 GTSNPN and CDR2 SVGIG come from the germline V gene (reference sequence). V shed 4 bases and J 1 base; nucleotides not matched to a gene: 10. CDR3 length equals 17 residues. In DNA, the CDR3 is TGTGCCTGGAAGAGGGCGATGACTAGCGGGTCCTACAATGAGCAGTTCATC. Amino acids: CAWKRAMTSGSYNEQFI.

This clonotype was observed many times. This chain uses TRBV12-3 or TRBV12-4 with TRBJ1-5; TRBD1 matches 8 bases. The CDR3 spans 15 residues. Germline trimming cut 3 bases from V and 4 bases from J; bases unmatched to any gene: 5. CDR3 residues: CASSLRTGSNQPQHF. The CDR3 bases are TGTGCCAGCAGTTTGCGGACAGGGTCGAATCAGCCCCAGCATTTT.

V and J are TRBV6-2 or TRBV6-3 and TRBJ2-3, with 7 bases matching TRBD1. Germline V gives CDR1 MNHEY, CDR2 SVGEGT. After removal of 4 bases from V and 2 bases from J, the junction contained 9 bases not matched to a gene. The CDR3 is 16 residues long. CDR3 region: CASSFSGQLNTDTQYF. CDR3 DNA: TGTGCCAGCAGTTTCTCGGGACAGTTGAACACAGATACGCAGTATTTT.

This clonotype occurred a few times. Written as DNA, the CDR3 is TGTGCCAGCAGTGACACGACAGGGTCTTATAGCAATCAGCCCCAGCATTTT. Translating gives CASSDTTGSYSNQPQHF. J is TRBJ1-5 and V is TRBV6-1; 7 bases fit TRBD1. This CDR3 has 17 residues. With V trimmed by 3 bases and J by 0 bases, 8 bases remained unmatched. Germline loops: CDR1 MNHNS, CDR2 SASEGT.